These 5 T cell receptor beta chains share one sample of origin, sequenced in a study of blood T cell repertoires in COVID-19. Produced via immunoSEQ multiplex PCR; TCRdb's table is partial and in-frame only. The profile shows around 220,000 clones, approximately 80% of them singletons. The sample was peripheral blood. The receptors were sampled from a man aged 25 to 45 with active or convalescent COVID-19.

The V gene is TRBV27, the J gene TRBJ2-7; D is possibly TRBD2 (6 bases). With 3 bases removed from V and 1 base from J, the gap between germline ends came to 16 bases. CDR3 size: 16 residues. Germline V lookup: CDR1 MNHEY, CDR2 SMNVEV (reference sequence). The CDR3 sequence: CASSFWGVGGSYEQYF. Here the CDR3 DNA reads TGTGCCAGCAGTTTCTGGGGGGTCGGAGGTTCCTACGAGCAGTACTTC.

The V and J genes are TRBV11-3 and TRBJ2-5, with D unclear. The CDR3 contains 12 residues. Trimming removed 2 bases at V and 5 bases at J, with 6 bases between. CDR1 and CDR2 from the germline V gene are SGHNT and YENEEA. CDR3 sequence: CASSLMSETQYF. The CDR3 coding sequence is TGTGCCAGCAGCTTAATGTCGGAGACCCAGTACTTC.

This clone showed up just once. The rearrangement uses TRBV5-1 and TRBJ1-2, with D perhaps TRBD1 (5 bases). V was cut by 4 bases and J by 8 bases, with 15 bases left in between. This CDR3 region has 13 residues. Germline CDR1 and CDR2: SGHRS and YFSETQ. CDR3 residues: CASSNRDSGGYTF. The CDR3 coding sequence is TGCGCCAGCAGCAACCGGGACTCTGGGGGCTACACCTTC. Supplemented by reference TRBV5-1 and TRBJ1-2, the full variable domain reads KAGVTQTPRYLIKTRGQQVTLSCSPISGHRSVSWYQQTPGQGLQFLFEYFSETQRNKGNFPGRFSGRQFSNSRSEMNVSTLELGDSALYLCASSNRDSGGYTFGSGTRLTVV.

This chain connects TRBV19 to TRBJ2-1; D not resolved. Germline-derived CDR1 and CDR2 are LNHDA and SQIVND (reference sequence). This CDR3 comprises 15 residues. V was clipped by 1 base and J by 2 bases, with 9 bases between them. CDR3 in amino acids: CASSIGGKPYNEQFF. The CDR3 region has the DNA TGTGCCAGTAGTATAGGCGGAAAACCCTACAATGAGCAGTTCTTC.

The rearrangement joins TRBV29-1 to TRBJ2-7; 9 nucleotides align to TRBD1. The V gene's germline CDR1 is SQVTM and CDR2 ANQGSEA. Losses at the gene ends were 7 bases for V and 4 bases for J; bases not matched to a gene: 29. The CDR3 has 20 amino acids. In nucleotides, the CDR3 is TGCAGCGCCAACCACGGTGGGCGGACAGGGGCCGACACGGGGGTTTACGAGCAGTACTTC. This sequence encodes CSANHGGRTGADTGVYEQYF.